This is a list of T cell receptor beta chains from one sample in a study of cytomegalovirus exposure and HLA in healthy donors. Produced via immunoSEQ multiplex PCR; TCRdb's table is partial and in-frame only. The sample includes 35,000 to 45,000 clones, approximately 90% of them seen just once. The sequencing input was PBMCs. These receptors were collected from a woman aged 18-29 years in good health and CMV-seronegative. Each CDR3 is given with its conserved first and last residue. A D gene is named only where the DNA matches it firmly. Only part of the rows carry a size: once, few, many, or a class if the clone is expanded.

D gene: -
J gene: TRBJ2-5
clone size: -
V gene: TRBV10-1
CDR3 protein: CATAPRGNQETQYF
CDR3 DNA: TGCGCCACCGCACCCAGGGGCAACCAAGAGACCCAGTACTTC

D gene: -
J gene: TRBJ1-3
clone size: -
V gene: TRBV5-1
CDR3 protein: CASSLSVGNTIYF
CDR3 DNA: TGCGCCAGCAGCTTGTCAGTAGGAAACACCATATATTTT

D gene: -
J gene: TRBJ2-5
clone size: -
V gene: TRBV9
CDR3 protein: CASSAGTSRETQYF
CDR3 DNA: TGTGCCAGCAGCGCGGGGACTTCAAGGGAGACCCAGTACTTC

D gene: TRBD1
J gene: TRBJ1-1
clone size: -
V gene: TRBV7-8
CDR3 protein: CASSLGGQRLGAEAFF
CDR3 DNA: TGTGCCAGCAGCTTAGGGGGACAGCGACTCGGGGCTGAAGCTTTCTTT

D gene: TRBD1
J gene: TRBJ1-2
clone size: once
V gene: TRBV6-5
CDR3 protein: CASSSGQGDYGYTF
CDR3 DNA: TGTGCCAGCAGTTCCGGACAGGGCGACTATGGCTACACCTTC

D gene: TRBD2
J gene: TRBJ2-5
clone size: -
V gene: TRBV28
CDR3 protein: CASSWGRSGGQETQYF
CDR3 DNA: TGTGCCAGCAGCTGGGGCCGTAGCGGGGGCCAAGAGACCCAGTACTTC

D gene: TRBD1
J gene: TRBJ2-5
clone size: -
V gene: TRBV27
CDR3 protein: CASSLAETGGWKTQYF
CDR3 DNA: TGTGCCAGCAGTTTGGCCGAGACAGGGGGCTGGAAGACCCAGTACTTC

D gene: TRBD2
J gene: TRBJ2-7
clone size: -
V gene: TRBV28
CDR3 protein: CASSSPKTSGNSYEQYF
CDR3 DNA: TGTGCCAGCAGTTCCCCAAAAACTAGCGGGAACTCCTACGAGCAGTACTTC

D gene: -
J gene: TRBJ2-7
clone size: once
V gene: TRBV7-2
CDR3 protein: CASSLGRLADSSYEQYF
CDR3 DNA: TGTGCCAGCAGCTTAGGGCGGTTAGCGGATAGCTCCTACGAGCAGTACTTC

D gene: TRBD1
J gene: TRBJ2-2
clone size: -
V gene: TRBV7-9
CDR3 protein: CSSSNDRGTGELFF
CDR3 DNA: TGTTCCAGCAGCAACGACAGGGGAACCGGGGAGCTGTTTTTT

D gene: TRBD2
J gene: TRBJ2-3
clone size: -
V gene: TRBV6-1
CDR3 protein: CASSTSGSDTQYF
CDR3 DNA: TGTGCCAGCAGTACTAGCGGGAGTGATACGCAGTATTTT

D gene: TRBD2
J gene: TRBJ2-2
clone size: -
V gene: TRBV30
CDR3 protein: CAWTSGRANTGELFF
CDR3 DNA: TGTGCCTGGACTAGCGGGAGAGCGAACACCGGGGAGCTGTTTTTT

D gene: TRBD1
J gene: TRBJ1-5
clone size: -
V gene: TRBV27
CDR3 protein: CASSGRTGGRGNQPQHF
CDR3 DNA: TGTGCCAGCAGTGGGCGGACAGGGGGCCGCGGCAATCAGCCCCAGCATTTT

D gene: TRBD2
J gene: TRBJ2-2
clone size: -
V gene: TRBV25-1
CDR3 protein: CASSEPGLAGFSAGELFF
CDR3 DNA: TGTGCCAGCAGTGAGCCGGGACTAGCGGGATTTTCGGCCGGGGAGCTGTTTTTT

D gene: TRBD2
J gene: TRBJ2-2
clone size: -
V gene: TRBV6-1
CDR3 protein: CASSEAGLAVTGELFF
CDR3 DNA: TGTGCCAGCAGTGAAGCGGGACTAGCGGTGACCGGGGAGCTGTTTTTT

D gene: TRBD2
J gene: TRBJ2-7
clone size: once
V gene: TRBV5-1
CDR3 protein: CASSLVGTSGISYEQYF
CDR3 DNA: TGCGCCAGCAGCTTGGTGGGGACTAGCGGAATCTCCTACGAGCAGTACTTC

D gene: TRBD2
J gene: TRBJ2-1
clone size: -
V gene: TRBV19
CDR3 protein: CASSSGLAGGPVYNEQFF
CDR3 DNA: TGTGCCAGTAGTTCCGGACTAGCGGGAGGGCCGGTCTACAATGAGCAGTTCTTC

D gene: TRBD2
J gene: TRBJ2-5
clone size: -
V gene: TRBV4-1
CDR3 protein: CASSQGLAGGVQETQYF
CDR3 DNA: TGCGCCAGCAGCCAAGGACTAGCGGGAGGGGTCCAAGAGACCCAGTACTTC

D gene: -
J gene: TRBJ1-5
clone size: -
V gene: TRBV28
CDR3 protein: CASSLPRAGSNQPQHF
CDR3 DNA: TGTGCCAGCAGTTTACCCAGGGCTGGGAGCAATCAGCCCCAGCATTTT

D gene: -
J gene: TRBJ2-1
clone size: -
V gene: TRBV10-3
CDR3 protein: CATKSSGSYNEQFF
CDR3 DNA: TGTGCCACCAAGAGTAGCGGATCCTACAATGAGCAGTTCTTC

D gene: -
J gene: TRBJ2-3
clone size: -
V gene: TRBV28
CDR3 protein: CASSLYGRYTDTQYF
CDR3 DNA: TGTGCCAGCAGTTTATACGGCAGGTATACAGATACGCAGTATTTT

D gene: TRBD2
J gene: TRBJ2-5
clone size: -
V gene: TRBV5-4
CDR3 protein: CASSSRLAGIQETQYF
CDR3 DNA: TGTGCCAGCAGCTCCCGACTAGCGGGCATACAAGAGACCCAGTACTTC

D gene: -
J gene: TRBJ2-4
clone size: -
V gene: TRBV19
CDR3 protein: CASNPGWGLKNIQYF
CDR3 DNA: TGTGCCAGTAACCCCGGGTGGGGGCTGAAAAACATTCAGTACTTC

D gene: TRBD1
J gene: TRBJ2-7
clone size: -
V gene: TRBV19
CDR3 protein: CASSRDRDPGYEQYF
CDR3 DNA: TGTGCCAGTAGCCGAGACAGGGATCCCGGGTACGAGCAGTACTTC

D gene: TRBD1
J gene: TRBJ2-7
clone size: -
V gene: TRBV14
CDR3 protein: CASSHYRDRGNEQYF
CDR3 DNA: TGTGCCAGCAGCCATTACCGGGACAGGGGAAACGAGCAGTACTTC

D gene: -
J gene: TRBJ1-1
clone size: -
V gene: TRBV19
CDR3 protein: CASSIGRERDRLGMMNTEAFF
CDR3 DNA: TGTGCCAGTAGTATAGGGAGGGAAAGGGACCGACTGGGGATGATGAACACTGAAGCTTTCTTT

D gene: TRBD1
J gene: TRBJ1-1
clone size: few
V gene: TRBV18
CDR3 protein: CASSSTGGTEAFF
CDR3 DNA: TGTGCCAGCTCATCTACAGGGGGCACTGAAGCTTTCTTT

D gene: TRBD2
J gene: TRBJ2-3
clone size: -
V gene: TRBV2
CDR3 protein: CASRGEREDTDTQYF
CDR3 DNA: TGTGCCAGCAGGGGGGAGCGGGAGGACACAGATACGCAGTATTTT

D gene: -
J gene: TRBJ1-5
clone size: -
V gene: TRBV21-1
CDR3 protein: CASVPTAMDQGLGQPQHF
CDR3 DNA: TGTGCCAGCGTCCCAACGGCTATGGATCAGGGGCTGGGGCAGCCCCAGCATTTT

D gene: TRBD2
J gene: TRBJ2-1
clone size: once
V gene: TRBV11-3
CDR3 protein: CASSAGGGGSSYNEQFF
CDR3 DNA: TGTGCCAGCAGCGCGGGGGGCGGGGGAAGCTCCTACAATGAGCAGTTCTTC

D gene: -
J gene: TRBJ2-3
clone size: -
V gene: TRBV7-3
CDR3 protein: CASRVSGGETDTQYF
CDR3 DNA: TGTGCCAGCAGAGTTAGCGGAGGGGAGACCGATACGCAGTATTTT

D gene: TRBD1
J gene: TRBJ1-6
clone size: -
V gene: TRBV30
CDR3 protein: CAWTGQGNSPLHF
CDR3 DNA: TGTGCCTGGACCGGACAGGGTAATTCACCCCTCCACTTT

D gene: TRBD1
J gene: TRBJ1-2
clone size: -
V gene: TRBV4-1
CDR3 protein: CASSQDWDRGSYGYTF
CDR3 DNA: TGCGCCAGCAGCCAAGACTGGGACAGGGGATCCTATGGCTACACCTTC

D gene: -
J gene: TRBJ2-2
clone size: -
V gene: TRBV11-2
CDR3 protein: CASSLLAGTTGELFF
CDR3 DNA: TGTGCCAGCAGCTTACTAGCCGGTACGACCGGGGAGCTGTTTTTT

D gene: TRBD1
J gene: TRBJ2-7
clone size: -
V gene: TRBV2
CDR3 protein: CASRDRGRYEQYF
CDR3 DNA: TGTGCCAGCAGGGACAGGGGCCGCTACGAGCAGTACTTC

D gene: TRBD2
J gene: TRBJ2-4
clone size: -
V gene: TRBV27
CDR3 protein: CASSLGLAGAKNIQYF
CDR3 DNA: TGTGCCAGCAGTTTAGGGCTAGCGGGAGCCAAAAACATTCAGTACTTC

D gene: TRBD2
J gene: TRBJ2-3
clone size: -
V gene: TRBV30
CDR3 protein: CAWNPGHSGTSGRGRGDTQYF
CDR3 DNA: TGTGCCTGGAATCCTGGGCACTCCGGGACTAGCGGGAGGGGTCGTGGAGATACGCAGTATTTT

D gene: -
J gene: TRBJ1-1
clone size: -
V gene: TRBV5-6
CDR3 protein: CASSLSQGFIRGTEAFF
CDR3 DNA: TGTGCCAGCAGCTTGAGCCAGGGCTTCATCCGTGGCACTGAAGCTTTCTTT

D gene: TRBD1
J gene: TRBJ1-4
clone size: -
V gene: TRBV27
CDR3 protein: CASSLSEGDSSPEKLFF
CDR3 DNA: TGTGCCAGCAGTTTATCGGAAGGGGACAGCTCGCCTGAAAAACTGTTTTTT

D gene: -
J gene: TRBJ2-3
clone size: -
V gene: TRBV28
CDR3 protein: CASSIAPDTQYF
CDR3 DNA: TGTGCCAGCAGTATAGCTCCAGATACGCAGTATTTT

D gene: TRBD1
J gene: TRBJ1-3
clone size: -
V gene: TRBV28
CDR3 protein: CASGLLGTGGNTIYF
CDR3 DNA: TGTGCCAGCGGCCTTCTGGGGACAGGTGGAAACACCATATATTTT

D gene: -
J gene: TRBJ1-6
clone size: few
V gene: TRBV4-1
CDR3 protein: CASSQRGGPMNSPLHF
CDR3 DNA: TGCGCCAGCAGCCAAAGGGGGGGCCCTATGAATTCACCCCTCCACTTT

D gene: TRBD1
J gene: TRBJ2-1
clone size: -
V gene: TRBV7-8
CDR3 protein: CASSPTGGSHNEQFF
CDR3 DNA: TGTGCCAGCAGCCCGACAGGGGGTTCCCACAATGAGCAGTTCTTC

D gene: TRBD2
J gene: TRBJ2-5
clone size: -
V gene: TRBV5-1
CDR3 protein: CASSSSGLAGGQETQYF
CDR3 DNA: TGCGCCAGCAGCTCCTCCGGTCTAGCGGGAGGACAAGAGACCCAGTACTTC

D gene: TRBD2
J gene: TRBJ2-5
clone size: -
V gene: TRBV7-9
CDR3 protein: CASSLVLAEQETQYF
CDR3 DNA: TGTGCCAGCAGCTTAGTGCTAGCGGAACAAGAGACCCAGTACTTC

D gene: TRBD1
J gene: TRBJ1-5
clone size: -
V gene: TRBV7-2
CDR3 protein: CASSPDRGNQPQHF
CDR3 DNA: TGTGCCAGCAGCCCAGACAGGGGGAATCAGCCCCAGCATTTT

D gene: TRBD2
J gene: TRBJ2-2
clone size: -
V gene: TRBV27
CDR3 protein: CASSLLGTSVNTGELFF
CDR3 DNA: TGTGCCAGCAGTTTACTCGGGACTAGCGTAAACACCGGGGAGCTGTTTTTT

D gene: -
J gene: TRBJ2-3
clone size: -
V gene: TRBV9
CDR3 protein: CASNEEGREDTQYF
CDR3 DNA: TGTGCCAGCAACGAGGAGGGACGAGAGGATACGCAGTATTTT

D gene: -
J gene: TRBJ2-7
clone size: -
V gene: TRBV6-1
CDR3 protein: CASSASRYEQYF
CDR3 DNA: TGTGCCAGCAGTGCCTCCCGCTACGAGCAGTACTTC

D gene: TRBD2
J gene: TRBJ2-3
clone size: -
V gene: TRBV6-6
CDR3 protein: CATTWGTSGAADTQYF
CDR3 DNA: TGTGCCACCACTTGGGGAACTAGCGGGGCCGCAGATACGCAGTATTTT

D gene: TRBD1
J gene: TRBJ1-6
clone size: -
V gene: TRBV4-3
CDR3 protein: CASSQEIYGTGASSPLHF
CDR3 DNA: TGCGCCAGCAGCCAAGAAATATATGGGACAGGGGCTAGTTCACCCCTCCACTTT

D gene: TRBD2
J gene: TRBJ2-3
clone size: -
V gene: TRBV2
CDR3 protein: CASSEMWTSGSGTDTQYF
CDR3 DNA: TGTGCCAGCAGTGAAATGTGGACTAGCGGGAGCGGGACAGATACGCAGTATTTT

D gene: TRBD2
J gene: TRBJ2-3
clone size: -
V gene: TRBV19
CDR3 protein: CASSRLAGAGLGTDTQYF
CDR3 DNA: TGTGCCAGTAGCAGGCTAGCGGGAGCGGGGCTGGGCACAGATACGCAGTATTTT

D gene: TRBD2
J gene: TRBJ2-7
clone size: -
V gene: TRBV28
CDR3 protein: CASSWPSSGRDEQYF
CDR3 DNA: TGTGCCAGCAGTTGGCCGTCTAGCGGGCGGGACGAGCAGTACTTC

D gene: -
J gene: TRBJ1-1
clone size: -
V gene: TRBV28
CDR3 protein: CASSLGAVNTEAFF
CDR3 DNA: TGTGCCAGCAGTTTAGGAGCCGTGAACACTGAAGCTTTCTTT

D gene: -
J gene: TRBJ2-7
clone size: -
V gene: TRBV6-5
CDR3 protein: CASSYRYEQYF
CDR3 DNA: TGTGCCAGCAGTTACCGTTACGAGCAGTACTTC

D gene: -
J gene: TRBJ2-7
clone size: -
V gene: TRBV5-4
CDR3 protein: CASSPLPRDEQYF
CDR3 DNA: TGTGCCAGCAGCCCCTTACCGCGCGACGAGCAGTACTTC